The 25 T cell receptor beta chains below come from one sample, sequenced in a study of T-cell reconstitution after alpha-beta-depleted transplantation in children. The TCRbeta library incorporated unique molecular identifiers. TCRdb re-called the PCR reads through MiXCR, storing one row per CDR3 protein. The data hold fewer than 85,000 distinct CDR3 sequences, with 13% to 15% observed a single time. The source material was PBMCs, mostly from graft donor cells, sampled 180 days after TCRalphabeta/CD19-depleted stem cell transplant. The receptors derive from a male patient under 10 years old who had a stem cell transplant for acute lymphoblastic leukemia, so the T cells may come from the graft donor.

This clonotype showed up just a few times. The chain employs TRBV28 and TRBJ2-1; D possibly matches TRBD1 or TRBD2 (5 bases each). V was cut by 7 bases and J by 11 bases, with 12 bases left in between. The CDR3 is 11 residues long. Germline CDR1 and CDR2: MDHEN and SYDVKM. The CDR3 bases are TGTGCCAGCATCTGGGACCCCCAGCAGTTCTTC. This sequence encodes CASIWDPQQFF.

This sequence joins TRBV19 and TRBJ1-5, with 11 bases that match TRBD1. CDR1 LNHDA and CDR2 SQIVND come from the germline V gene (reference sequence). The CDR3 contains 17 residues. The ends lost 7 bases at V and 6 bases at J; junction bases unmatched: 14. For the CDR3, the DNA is TGTGCCAGTACCCAACCCTATCGGACAGGGGGCTTTCAGCCCCAGCATTTT. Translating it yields CASTQPYRTGGFQPQHF.

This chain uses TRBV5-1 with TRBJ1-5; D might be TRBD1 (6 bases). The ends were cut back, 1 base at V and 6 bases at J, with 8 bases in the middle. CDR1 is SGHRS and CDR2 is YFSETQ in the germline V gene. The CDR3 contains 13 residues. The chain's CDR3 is CASSLKTGQPQHF. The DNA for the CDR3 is TGCGCCAGCAGCTTGAAGACAGGTCAGCCCCAGCATTTT.

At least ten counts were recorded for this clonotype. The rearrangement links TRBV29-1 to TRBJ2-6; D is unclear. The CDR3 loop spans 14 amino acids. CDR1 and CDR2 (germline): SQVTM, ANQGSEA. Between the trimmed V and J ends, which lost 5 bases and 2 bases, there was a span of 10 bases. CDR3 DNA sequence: TGCAGCGTTTTGGAGCTTACTGGGGCCAACGTCCTGACTTTC. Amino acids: CSVLELTGANVLTF.

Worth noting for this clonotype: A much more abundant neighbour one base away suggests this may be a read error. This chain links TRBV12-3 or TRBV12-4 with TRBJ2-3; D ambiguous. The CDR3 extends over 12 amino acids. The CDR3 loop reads CASSFERPPQCF. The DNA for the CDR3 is TGTGCCAGCAGTTTTGAGCGACCTCCGCAGTGTTTT.

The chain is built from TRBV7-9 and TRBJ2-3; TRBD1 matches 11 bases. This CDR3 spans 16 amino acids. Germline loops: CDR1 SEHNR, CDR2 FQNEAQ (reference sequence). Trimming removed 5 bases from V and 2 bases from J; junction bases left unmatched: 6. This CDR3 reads CASSTDRGPNTDTQYF. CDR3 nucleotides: TGTGCCAGCAGCACGGACAGGGGGCCTAACACAGATACGCAGTATTTT.

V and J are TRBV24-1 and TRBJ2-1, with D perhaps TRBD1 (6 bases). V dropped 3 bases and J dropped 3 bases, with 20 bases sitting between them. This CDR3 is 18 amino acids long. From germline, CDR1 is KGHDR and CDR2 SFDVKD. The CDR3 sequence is CATSDPRVGAGDYNEQFF. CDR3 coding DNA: TGTGCCACCAGTGATCCCAGGGTGGGGGCTGGGGACTACAATGAGCAGTTCTTC.

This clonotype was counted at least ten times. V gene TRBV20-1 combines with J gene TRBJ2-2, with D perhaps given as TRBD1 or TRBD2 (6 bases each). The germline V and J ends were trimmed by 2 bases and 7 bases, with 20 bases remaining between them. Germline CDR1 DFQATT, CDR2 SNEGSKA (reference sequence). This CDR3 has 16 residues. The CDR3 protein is CSARSPWGAGFGELFF. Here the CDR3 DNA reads TGCAGTGCTAGATCCCCATGGGGGGCAGGATTCGGGGAGCTGTTTTTT.

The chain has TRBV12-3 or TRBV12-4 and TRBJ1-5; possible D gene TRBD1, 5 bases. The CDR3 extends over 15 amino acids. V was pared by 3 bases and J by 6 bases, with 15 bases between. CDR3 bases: TGTGCCAGCAGTTTGGGGCTAACAGTTCCTCAGCCCCAGCATTTT. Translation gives CASSLGLTVPQPQHF.

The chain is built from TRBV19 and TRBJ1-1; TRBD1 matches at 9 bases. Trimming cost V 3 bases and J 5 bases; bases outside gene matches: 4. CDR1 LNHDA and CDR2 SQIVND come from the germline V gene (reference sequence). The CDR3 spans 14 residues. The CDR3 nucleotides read TGTGCCAGTAGTATGGACAGGGGTGGTACTGAAGCTTTCTTT. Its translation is CASSMDRGGTEAFF. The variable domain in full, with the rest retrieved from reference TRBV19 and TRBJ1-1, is DGGITQSPKYLFRKEGQNVTLSCEQNLNHDAMYWYRQDPGQGLRLIYYSQIVNDFQKGDIAEGYSVSREKKESFPLTVTSAQKNPTAFYLCASSMDRGGTEAFFGQGTRLTVV.

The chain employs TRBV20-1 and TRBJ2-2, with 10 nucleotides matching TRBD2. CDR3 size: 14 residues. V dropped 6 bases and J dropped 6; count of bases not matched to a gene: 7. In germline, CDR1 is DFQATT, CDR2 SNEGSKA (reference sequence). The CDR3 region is CSAEREGLPGELFF. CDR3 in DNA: TGCAGTGCAGAGCGGGAGGGCCTTCCCGGGGAGCTGTTTTTT.

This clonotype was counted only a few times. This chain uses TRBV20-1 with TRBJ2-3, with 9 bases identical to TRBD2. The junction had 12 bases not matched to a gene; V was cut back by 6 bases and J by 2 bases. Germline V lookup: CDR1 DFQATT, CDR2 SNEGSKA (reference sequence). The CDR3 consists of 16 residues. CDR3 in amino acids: CSAPISLAGYTDTQYF. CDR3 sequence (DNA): TGCAGTGCGCCGATTAGCCTAGCGGGGTACACAGATACGCAGTATTTT.

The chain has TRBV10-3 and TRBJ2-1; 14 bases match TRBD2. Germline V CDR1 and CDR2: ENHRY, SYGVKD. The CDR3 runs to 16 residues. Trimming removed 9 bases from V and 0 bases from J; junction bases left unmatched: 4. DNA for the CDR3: TGTGCCATGGGGACTAGCGGGGGTTACTCCTACAATGAGCAGTTCTTC. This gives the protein CAMGTSGGYSYNEQFF.

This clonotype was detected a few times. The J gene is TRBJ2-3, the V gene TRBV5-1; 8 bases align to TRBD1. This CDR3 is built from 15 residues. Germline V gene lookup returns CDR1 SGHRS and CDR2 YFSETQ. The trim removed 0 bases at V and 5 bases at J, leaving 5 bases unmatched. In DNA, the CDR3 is TGCGCCAGCAGCTTGGCAGCAGGGGGCTTAGATACGCAGTATTTT. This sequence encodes CASSLAAGGLDTQYF.

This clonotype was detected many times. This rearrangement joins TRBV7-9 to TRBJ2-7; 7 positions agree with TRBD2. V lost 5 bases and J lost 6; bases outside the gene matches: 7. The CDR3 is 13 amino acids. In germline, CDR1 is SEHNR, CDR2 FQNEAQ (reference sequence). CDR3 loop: CASSGGVDGEQYF. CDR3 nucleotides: TGTGCCAGCAGCGGGGGGGTGGATGGCGAGCAGTACTTC.

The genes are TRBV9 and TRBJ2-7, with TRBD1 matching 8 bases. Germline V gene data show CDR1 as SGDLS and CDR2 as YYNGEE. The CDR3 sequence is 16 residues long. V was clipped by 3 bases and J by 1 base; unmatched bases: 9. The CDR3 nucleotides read TGTGCCAGCAGCGCCTGGGGACAGGTGCTTTCCTACGAGCAGTACTTC. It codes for CASSAWGQVLSYEQYF.

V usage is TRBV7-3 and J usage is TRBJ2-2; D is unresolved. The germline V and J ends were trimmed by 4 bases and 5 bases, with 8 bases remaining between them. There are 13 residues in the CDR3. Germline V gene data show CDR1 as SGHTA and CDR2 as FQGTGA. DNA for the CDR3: TGTGCCAGCAGCTCTAGTAGGACCGGGGAGCTGTTTTTT. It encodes CASSSSRTGELFF.

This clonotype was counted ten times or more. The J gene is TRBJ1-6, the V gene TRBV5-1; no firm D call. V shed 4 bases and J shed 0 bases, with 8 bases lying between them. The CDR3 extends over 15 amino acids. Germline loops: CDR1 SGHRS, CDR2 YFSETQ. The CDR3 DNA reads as TGCGCCAGCAGCCTGGGGAGCTCCTATAATTCACCCCTCCACTTT. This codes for CASSLGSSYNSPLHF. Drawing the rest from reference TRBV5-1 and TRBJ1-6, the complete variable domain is KAGVTQTPRYLIKTRGQQVTLSCSPISGHRSVSWYQQTPGQGLQFLFEYFSETQRNKGNFPGRFSGRQFSNSRSEMNVSTLELGDSALYLCASSLGSSYNSPLHFGNGTRLTVT.

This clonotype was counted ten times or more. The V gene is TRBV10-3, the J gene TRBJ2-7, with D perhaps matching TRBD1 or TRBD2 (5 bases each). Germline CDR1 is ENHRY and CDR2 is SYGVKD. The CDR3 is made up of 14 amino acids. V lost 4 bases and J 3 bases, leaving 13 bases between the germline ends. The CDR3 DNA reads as TGTGCCATCAGTGGGGCAGGGACCCTCTACGAGCAGTACTTC. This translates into CAISGAGTLYEQYF.

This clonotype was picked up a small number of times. The DNA of the CDR3 is TGTGCCAGCTCACCGAGGGTTTCTCAAGAGACCCAGTACTTC. It codes for CASSPRVSQETQYF. The chain employs TRBV18 and TRBJ2-5; D possibly corresponds to TRBD2 (5 bases). Germline V gives CDR1 KGHSH, CDR2 LQKENI. The V end lost 3 bases, the J end lost 2 bases, and 10 bases lay between the germline ends. The CDR3 is 14 amino acids.

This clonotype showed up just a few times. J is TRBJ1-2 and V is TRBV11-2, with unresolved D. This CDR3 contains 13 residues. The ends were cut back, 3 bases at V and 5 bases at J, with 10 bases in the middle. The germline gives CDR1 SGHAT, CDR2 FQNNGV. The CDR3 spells CASSLFREYGYTF. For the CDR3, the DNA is TGTGCCAGCAGCTTGTTTAGGGAGTATGGCTACACCTTC.

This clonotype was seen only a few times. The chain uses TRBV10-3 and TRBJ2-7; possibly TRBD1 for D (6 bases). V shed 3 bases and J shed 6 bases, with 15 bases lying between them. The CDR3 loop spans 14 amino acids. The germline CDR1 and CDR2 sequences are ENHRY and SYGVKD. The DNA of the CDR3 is TGTGCCATCAGTGAAGCAGGGGAAAAAGCCGAGCAGTACTTC. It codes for CAISEAGEKAEQYF.

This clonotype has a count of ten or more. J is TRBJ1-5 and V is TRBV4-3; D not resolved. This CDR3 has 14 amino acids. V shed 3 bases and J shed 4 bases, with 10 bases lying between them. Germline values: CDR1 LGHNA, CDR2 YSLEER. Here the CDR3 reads CASSQGKGNQPQHF. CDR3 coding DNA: TGCGCCAGCAGCCAGGGGAAAGGAAATCAGCCCCAGCATTTT.

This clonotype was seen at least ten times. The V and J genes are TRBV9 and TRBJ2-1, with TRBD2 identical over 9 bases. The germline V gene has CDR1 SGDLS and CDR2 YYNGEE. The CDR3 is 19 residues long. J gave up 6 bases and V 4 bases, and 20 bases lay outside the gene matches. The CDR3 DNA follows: TGTGCCAGCAGCAACTCCTTAGAAGGGGTGGGTAGCGGGAGCAATGAGCAGTTCTTC. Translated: CASSNSLEGVGSGSNEQFF.

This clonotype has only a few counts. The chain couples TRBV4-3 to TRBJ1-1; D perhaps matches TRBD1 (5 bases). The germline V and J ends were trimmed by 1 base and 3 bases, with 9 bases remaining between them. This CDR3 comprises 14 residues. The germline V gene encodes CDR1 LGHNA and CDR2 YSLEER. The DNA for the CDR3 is TGCGCCAGCAGCCAAGCGACAGACTACACTGAAGCTTTCTTT. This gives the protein CASSQATDYTEAFF.